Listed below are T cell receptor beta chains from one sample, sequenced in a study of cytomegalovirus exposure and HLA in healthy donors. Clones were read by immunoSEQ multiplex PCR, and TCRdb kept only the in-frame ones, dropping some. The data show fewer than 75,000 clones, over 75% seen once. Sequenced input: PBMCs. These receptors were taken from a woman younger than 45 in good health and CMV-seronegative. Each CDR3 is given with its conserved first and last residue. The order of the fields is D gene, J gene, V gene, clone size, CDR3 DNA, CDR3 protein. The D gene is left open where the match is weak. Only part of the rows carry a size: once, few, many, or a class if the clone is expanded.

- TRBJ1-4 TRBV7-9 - TGTGCCAGCAGCTGGGGGGGATTAGGGGAAAAACTGTTTTTT CASSWGGLGEKLFF
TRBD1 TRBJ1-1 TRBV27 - TGTGCCAGCAGTTTAATGGGGACAGGGGTTGAAGCTTTCTTT CASSLMGTGVEAFF
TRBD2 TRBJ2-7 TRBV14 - TGTGCCAGCAGCCAACCCGGAGCGGGAGGGCCCCTTTTGGAGCAGTACTTC CASSQPGAGGPLLEQYF
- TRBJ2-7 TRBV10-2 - TGCGCCAGCAGATCCGGGACATCCGCCTACGAGCAGTACTTC CASRSGTSAYEQYF
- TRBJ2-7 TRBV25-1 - TGTGCCAGCAGTGACTCAGGGGCAGGGACCTACGAGCAGTACTTC CASSDSGAGTYEQYF
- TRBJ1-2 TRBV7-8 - TGTGCCAGCAGCTTAGTGGCGGCCCCTAACTATGGCTACACCTTC CASSLVAAPNYGYTF
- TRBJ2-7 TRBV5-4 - TGTGCCAGCAGCTTGGACAGGCCCTACGAGCAGTACTTC CASSLDRPYEQYF
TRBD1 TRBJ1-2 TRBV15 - TGTGCCACCAGTTCCCGGACAGGGATGACGGTCCACACCTTC CATSSRTGMTVHTF
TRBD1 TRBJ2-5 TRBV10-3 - TGTGCCATCAGTGACCGGACAGGACCCTTCCAAGAGACCCAGTACTTC CAISDRTGPFQETQYF
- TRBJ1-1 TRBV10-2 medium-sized TGCGCCACCGGCAGGGCGAACACTGAAGCTTTCTTT CATGRANTEAFF
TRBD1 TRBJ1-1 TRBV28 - TGTGCCAGCAGCCTACTCACCAGGGGGAGGACTGAAGCTTTCTTT CASSLLTRGRTEAFF
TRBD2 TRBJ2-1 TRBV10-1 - TGCGCCAGCAGATCCAGCGGGGGGCCCAAGAATGAGCAGTTCTTC CASRSSGGPKNEQFF
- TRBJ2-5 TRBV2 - TGTGCCAGCAGTGAAGTCTCGGGGTACGAAGAGACCCAGTACTTC CASSEVSGYEETQYF
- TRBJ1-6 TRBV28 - TGTGCCACCGTGACAGGCCCGAGCTCCTATAATTCACCCCTCCACTTT CATVTGPSSYNSPLHF
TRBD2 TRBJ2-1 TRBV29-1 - TGCAGCGCCTCGGCTAGCGGGGTCGAGCAGTTCTTC CSASASGVEQFF
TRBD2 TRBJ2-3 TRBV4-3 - TGCGCCAGCAGCCCCGGATTAGCGGGAGGCACAGATACGCAGTATTTT CASSPGLAGGTDTQYF
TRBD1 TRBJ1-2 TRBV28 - TGTGCCAGCAGTCCCGGGACAGGGAACTATGGCTACACCTTC CASSPGTGNYGYTF
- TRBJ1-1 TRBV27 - TGTGCCAGCAGTTGGGCAGGGGCAAGTTACACTGAAGCTTTCTTT CASSWAGASYTEAFF
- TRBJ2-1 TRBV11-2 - TGTGCCAGCAGCTTAACATACAATGAGCAGTTCTTC CASSLTYNEQFF
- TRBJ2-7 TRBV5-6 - TGTGCCAGCAGCTCAGGGGTCCACGAGCAGTACTTC CASSSGVHEQYF